One TCR beta chain is described in this entry. Its antigen is unidentified. The sample originates from a study of early stage breast cancer tumors. Study context: The ER+/PR+/HER2- tumors included 7 to 9 ductal and a few lobular carcinomas. Study-wide results and caveats: Comparing each tissue with blood distinguished tumor from normal in most of the 16 patients. Commonly generated sequences made up most enriched TCRB sequences shared between patients.

The V gene lost 0 bases and the J gene lost 0 bases, with 10 bases spanning the gap. The germline V gene encodes CDR1 SGHDT and CDR2 YYEEEE. CDR3 size: 16 residues. Only in-frame clones appear in the TCRdb table, and some are missing; sequencing was by immunoSEQ multiplex PCR. The sample has around 60,000 clones, over 60% seen once. Material for sequencing was blood. The receptor's source is a person aged 30 to 40 with breast cancer. This chain uses TRBV5-6 with TRBJ1-3; no definite D call. CDR3 DNA sequence: TGTGCCAGCAGCTTGGGGGGTCAACTCTCTGGAAACACCATATATTTT. Amino acid sequence: CASSLGGQLSGNTIYF.